This T cell receptor (beta chain) comes out of a study of T cells after posttransplantation cyclophosphamide. Points from the study as a whole: TRB overlap between skin or GI tissue T cells and blood was limited. Donor CD8+ memory clones often dominated recipient blood repertoires at later times. Recipient CMV seropositivity and CMV reactivation strongly tracked TRB clonality.

TCRdb's copy holds only in-frame clones and misses some; the assay was immunoSEQ multiplex PCR. The data show 41,000 or so clones, with none appearing a single time. The CDR3 totals 19 residues. V lost 2 bases, J lost 6 bases, and 20 bases stayed unmatched. The germline V gene has CDR1 WNHNN and CDR2 SYGVQD (reference sequence). This clone was seen more than once but under ten times. No antigen is known for it. The sequenced sample was PBMCs. V usage is TRBV10-1 and J usage is TRBJ1-1, with 8 bases fitting TRBD1. The sequence was collected from a man aged 30 to 39 in good health and a related stem cell transplant donor. Here the CDR3 reads CASSERTVRQGSVRPEAFF. The CDR3 nucleotides are TGCGCCAGCAGTGAGAGGACGGTACGACAGGGGTCGGTTCGCCCTGAAGCTTTCTTT.